One and the same sample provided the 24 T cell receptor beta chains below, sequenced in a study of shared clonotypes between healthy human individuals. The protocol was immunoSEQ multiplex PCR, while the TCRdb copy is restricted to in-frame clones and leaves out a portion. This sample has 2 million to 2.5 million clones, with about 92% found just once. The sequenced sample consisted of naive CD4+ T cells from PBMCs. The subset is: CD45RA+ positively selected. The receptor set was obtained from a man between 18 and 35 years old in good health. Some clones in this sample may be carry-over from other donors' samples.

The chain's CDR3 is CASSYTGVETEAFF. CDR3 bases: TGTGCCAGCAGTTACACAGGGGTAGAAACTGAAGCTTTCTTT. The gene calls are TRBV6-5 and TRBJ1-1, with 7 bases that match TRBD1. CDR1 and CDR2 from the germline V gene are MNHEY and SVGAGI. The CDR3 length is 14 residues. The ends lost 2 bases at V and 5 bases at J; junction bases unmatched: 5.

The V call is TRBV25-1, the J call TRBJ1-6; D is unresolved. Germline lookup yields CDR1 MGHDK and CDR2 SYGVNS. Trimming left V 5 bases short and J 6 bases short, with 8 bases between. CDR3 length equals 13 residues. CDR3 protein: CASSPTVNSPLHF. CDR3 sequence (DNA): TGTGCCAGCAGTCCTACGGTTAATTCACCCCTCCACTTT.

The chain has TRBV19 and TRBJ1-5, with unresolved D. The germline V gene has CDR1 LNHDA and CDR2 SQIVND (reference sequence). The CDR3 consists of 14 residues. Trimming cost V 6 bases and J 7 bases, with 16 bases left between them. CDR3 bases: TGTGCCAGTAGCCGGCGGGGTGGGGAGCAGCCCCAGCATTTT. This encodes CASSRRGGEQPQHF.

The chain has TRBV7-9 and TRBJ2-1, with D unclear. The germline CDR1 and CDR2 sequences are SEHNR and FQNEAQ (reference sequence). The CDR3 sequence is 12 residues long. V dropped 5 bases and J dropped 8 bases, with 10 bases sitting between them. The CDR3 DNA reads TGTGCCAGCAGCGTACTAAACCATGAGCAGTTCTTC. Protein product: CASSVLNHEQFF. Combining the CDR3 with reference TRBV7-9 and TRBJ2-1 gives the whole variable domain DTGVSQNPRHKITKRGQNVTFRCDPISEHNRLYWYRQTLGQGPEFLTYFQNEAQLEKSRLLSDRFSAERPKGSFSTLEIQRTEQGDSAMYLCASSVLNHEQFFGPGTRLTVL.

This CDR3 is CASSSYQSSYEQYF. As DNA, the CDR3 is TGTGCCAGCAGCTCGTACCAGAGCTCCTACGAGCAGTACTTC. The chain recombines TRBV7-9 with TRBJ2-7; no reliable D call. This CDR3 is built from 14 residues. Germline-derived CDR1 and CDR2 are SEHNR and FQNEAQ (reference sequence). Trimming took off 4 bases at V and 0 bases at J, with 10 bases between the two ends.

The chain carries TRBV28 and TRBJ1-5; D is undetermined. The CDR3 sequence is 14 residues long. Germline CDR1 MDHEN, CDR2 SYDVKM. V was trimmed by 2 bases and J by 10 bases, leaving 15 bases between them. The CDR3 nucleotides are TGTGCCAGCAGTTTAAGGACGGTGGAAGGTCCCCAGCATTTT. Amino acids: CASSLRTVEGPQHF.

The chain uses TRBV5-1 and TRBJ2-5; 7 nucleotides match TRBD1. After removal of 2 bases from V and 5 bases from J, the junction contained 6 bases not matched to a gene. There are 14 residues in the CDR3. CDR1 is SGHRS and CDR2 is YFSETQ in the germline V gene. Here the CDR3 DNA reads TGCGCCAGCAGCTTAAGGGGGCAGCGGGAGACCCAGTACTTC. This gives the protein CASSLRGQRETQYF.

V gene TRBV11-3 combines with J gene TRBJ1-3; no reliable D call. The CDR3 contains 15 residues. Trimming stripped 1 base from V and 4 bases from J, with 11 bases between. Germline V gene lookup returns CDR1 SGHNT and CDR2 YENEEA. In nucleotides, the CDR3 is TGTGCCAGCAGCTTAGGCGGGCAGGAGGGAAACACCATATATTTT. Protein: CASSLGGQEGNTIYF.

The V gene is TRBV19, the J gene TRBJ1-5; no clear D gene. The CDR3 contains 15 residues. Germline values: CDR1 LNHDA, CDR2 SQIVND (reference sequence). V lost 2 bases, J lost 9 bases, and 17 bases lay in between. CDR3 coding DNA: TGTGCCAGTAGTATACCCGGGAGGGTCCGGGGGCCCCAGCATTTT. This translates into CASSIPGRVRGPQHF. Full variable domain (remainder filled in from reference TRBV19 and TRBJ1-5): DGGITQSPKYLFRKEGQNVTLSCEQNLNHDAMYWYRQDPGQGLRLIYYSQIVNDFQKGDIAEGYSVSREKKESFPLTVTSAQKNPTAFYLCASSIPGRVRGPQHFGDGTRLSIL.

In its sample, this clone was seen a few times. The rearrangement links TRBV19 to TRBJ2-7; 13 nucleotides line up with TRBD2. Germline trimming cut 4 bases from V and 3 bases from J; bases unmatched to any gene: 9. CDR3 length: 17 residues. Germline CDR1 reads LNHDA; CDR2 reads SQIVND (reference sequence). Written as DNA, the CDR3 is TGTGCCAGTAGTAGGGGACTAGCGGGGAGGAGCGGCTACGAGCAGTACTTC. Its protein product is CASSRGLAGRSGYEQYF.

This clone came up once. V usage is TRBV6-1 and J usage is TRBJ1-5; weak D call: TRBD1 (6 bases). The CDR3 is 14 residues long. Trimming removed 8 bases at V and 4 bases at J, with 15 bases between. Per germline, CDR1 MNHNS and CDR2 SASEGT. Here the CDR3 reads CASGGGTPNQPQHF. The CDR3 DNA follows: TGTGCCAGCGGAGGCGGGACACCAAATCAGCCCCAGCATTTT.

This chain joins TRBV2 and TRBJ1-3, with 7 bases identical to TRBD1. CDR3 length: 14 residues. Trimming cost V 9 bases and J 0 bases; bases outside gene matches: 5. Germline CDR1 is SNHLY and CDR2 is FYNNEI. The DNA for the CDR3 is TGTGCCAGTAACGCAGGGGGCTCTGGAAACACCATATATTTT. Protein: CASNAGGSGNTIYF.

The genes are TRBV30 and TRBJ2-1; TRBD2 aligns across 14 bases. The J segment lost 6 bases and the V segment lost 3 bases, leaving 7 bases of the junction unmatched. Germline values: CDR1 GTSNPN, CDR2 SVGIG (reference sequence). The CDR3 totals 16 residues. CDR3 sequence reads: CAWREFGTSGSNEQFF. The CDR3 bases are TGTGCCTGGAGGGAGTTCGGGACTAGCGGGAGCAATGAGCAGTTCTTC.

A single count supports this clone. This chain's CDR3 is CASSPQTGGDEQFF. The CDR3, as DNA: TGTGCCAGCAGCCCACAGACAGGGGGTGATGAGCAGTTCTTC. The V gene is TRBV7-6, the J gene TRBJ2-1; the match to TRBD1 covers 9 bases. Per the germline V gene, CDR1 is SGHVS and CDR2 is FNYEAQ. The CDR3 spans 14 residues. J gave up 8 bases and V 5 bases, and 7 bases lay outside the gene matches.

This chain joins TRBV11-3 and TRBJ2-5; 9 bases agree with TRBD1. The CDR3 contains 13 residues. V shed 5 bases, J shed 10 bases, and the junction held 8 bases outside the gene matches. The germline gives CDR1 SGHNT, CDR2 YENEEA. CDR3 DNA: TGTGCCAGCAGCCCGGGGACAGGGCAAGGCCAGTACTTC. Encoded protein: CASSPGTGQGQYF. Complete variable domain (other parts from reference TRBV11-3 and TRBJ2-5): EAGVVQSPRYKIIEKKQPVAFWCNPISGHNTLYWYLQNLGQGPELLIRYENEEAVDDSQLPKDRFSAERLKGVDSTLKIQPAELGDSAVYLCASSPGTGQGQYFGPGTRLLVL.

The V and J genes are TRBV28 and TRBJ2-2; D remains unclear. In germline, CDR1 is MDHEN, CDR2 SYDVKM. The V end lost 3 bases, the J end lost 6 bases, and 5 bases lay between the germline ends. The CDR3 covers 12 residues. CDR3 sequence: CASSFSAGELFF. CDR3 DNA sequence: TGTGCCAGCAGTTTTTCTGCCGGGGAGCTGTTTTTT.

Only a few counts were recorded for this clone. The chain recombines TRBV4-1 with TRBJ1-2; possible D gene TRBD1, 5 bases. Germline values: CDR1 MGHRA, CDR2 YSYEKL. The CDR3 is made up of 16 amino acids. V was cut by 4 bases and J by 3 bases, with 18 bases left in between. Written as DNA, the CDR3 is TGCGCCAGCAGCCCACCGCCGGGCAGGGACGACTATGGCTACACCTTC. Protein product: CASSPPPGRDDYGYTF.

This clone occurred once. The rearrangement uses TRBV7-8 and TRBJ1-4, with D unclear. This CDR3 is built from 17 residues. Germline assignment: CDR1 SGHVS and CDR2 FQNEAQ. V lost 5 bases to trimming and J lost 0 bases, with 16 bases between them. CDR3 in amino acids: CASSHTKSGTTNEKLFF. The DNA of the CDR3 is TGTGCCAGCAGCCACACCAAATCAGGCACAACTAATGAAAAACTGTTTTTT.

V and J are TRBV6-5 and TRBJ2-7; D is undetermined. Per the germline V gene, CDR1 is MNHEY and CDR2 is SVGAGI. Trimming took off 0 bases at V and 3 bases at J, with 6 bases between the two ends. This CDR3 region has 13 residues. CDR3 in DNA: TGTGCCAGCAGTTACTCGGTAGGCTACGAGCAGTACTTC. This encodes CASSYSVGYEQYF.

The chain employs TRBV5-1 and TRBJ1-1; weak D call: TRBD1 (6 bases). The CDR3 is made up of 15 amino acids. V lost 4 bases to trimming and J lost 1 base, with 14 bases between them. Germline values: CDR1 SGHRS, CDR2 YFSETQ. Here the CDR3 DNA reads TGCGCCAGCAGCCTGCTCGGGGGCAGGAACACTGAAGCTTTCTTT. Translated, it gives CASSLLGGRNTEAFF.

The genes are TRBV9 and TRBJ2-3, with D perhaps given as TRBD1 or TRBD2 (5 bases each). The V and J ends lost 4 bases and 6 bases respectively, with 21 bases between them. The CDR3 extends over 16 amino acids. The germline V gene encodes CDR1 SGDLS and CDR2 YYNGEE. The CDR3 bases are TGTGCCAGCAGCCCCCCGGCCGGGACGGCCGACGATACGCAGTATTTT. Protein product: CASSPPAGTADDTQYF.

As to this clone: Other DNA sequences in the sample encode the same CDR3. The chain is built from TRBV28 and TRBJ1-4; D remains unclear. V lost 3 bases, J lost 8 bases, and 4 bases lay in between. The length of the CDR3 is 11 residues. The V gene's germline CDR1 is MDHEN and CDR2 SYDVKM. The CDR3 sequence: CASSFREKLFF. The CDR3 nucleotides read TGTGCCAGCAGTTTCCGAGAAAAACTGTTTTTT. The variable domain in full, completed from reference TRBV28 and TRBJ1-4, reads DVKVTQSSRYLVKRTGEKVFLECVQDMDHENMFWYRQDPGLGLRLIYFSYDVKMKEKGDIPEGYSVSREKKERFSLILESASTNQTSMYLCASSFREKLFFGSGTQLSVL.

Points on this clone: The junction departs from the called germline gene at one end, perhaps through a read error. This chain links TRBV20-1 with TRBJ2-7; D unclear. Germline V gene data show CDR1 as DFQATT and CDR2 as SNEGSKA (reference sequence). The CDR3 covers 11 residues. In nucleotides, the CDR3 is TGCAGCGCTAAGAGCTCCTACGAGCAGTACTTC. This sequence encodes CSAKSSYEQYF.

This chain connects TRBV29-1 to TRBJ2-1; a possible D gene is TRBD1 (5 bases). The germline gives CDR1 SQVTM, CDR2 ANQGSEA. Trimming took 8 bases from V and 9 from J, leaving 20 bases between them. This CDR3 spans 13 amino acids. The CDR3 protein is CSLLDKLLSEQFF. The CDR3 nucleotides read TGCAGCCTATTGGACAAACTCTTGTCTGAGCAGTTCTTC.